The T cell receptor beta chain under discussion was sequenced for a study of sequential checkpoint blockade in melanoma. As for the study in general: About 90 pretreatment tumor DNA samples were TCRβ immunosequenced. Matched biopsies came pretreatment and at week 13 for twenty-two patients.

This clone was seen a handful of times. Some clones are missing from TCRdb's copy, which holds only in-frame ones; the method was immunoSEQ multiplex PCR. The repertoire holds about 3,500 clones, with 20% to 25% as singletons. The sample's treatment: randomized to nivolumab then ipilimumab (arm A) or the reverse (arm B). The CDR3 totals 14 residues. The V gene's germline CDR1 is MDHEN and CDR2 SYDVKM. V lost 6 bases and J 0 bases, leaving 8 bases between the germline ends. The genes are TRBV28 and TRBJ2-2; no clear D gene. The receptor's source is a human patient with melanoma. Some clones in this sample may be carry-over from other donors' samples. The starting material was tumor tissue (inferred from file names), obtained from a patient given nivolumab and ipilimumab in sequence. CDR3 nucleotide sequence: TGTGCCAGCAGGGCTAACCCGAACACCGGGGAGCTGTTTTTT. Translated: CASRANPNTGELFF. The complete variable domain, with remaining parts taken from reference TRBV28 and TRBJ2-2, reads DVKVTQSSRYLVKRTGEKVFLECVQDMDHENMFWYRQDPGLGLRLIYFSYDVKMKEKGDIPEGYSVSREKKERFSLILESASTNQTSMYLCASRANPNTGELFFGEGSRLTVL.